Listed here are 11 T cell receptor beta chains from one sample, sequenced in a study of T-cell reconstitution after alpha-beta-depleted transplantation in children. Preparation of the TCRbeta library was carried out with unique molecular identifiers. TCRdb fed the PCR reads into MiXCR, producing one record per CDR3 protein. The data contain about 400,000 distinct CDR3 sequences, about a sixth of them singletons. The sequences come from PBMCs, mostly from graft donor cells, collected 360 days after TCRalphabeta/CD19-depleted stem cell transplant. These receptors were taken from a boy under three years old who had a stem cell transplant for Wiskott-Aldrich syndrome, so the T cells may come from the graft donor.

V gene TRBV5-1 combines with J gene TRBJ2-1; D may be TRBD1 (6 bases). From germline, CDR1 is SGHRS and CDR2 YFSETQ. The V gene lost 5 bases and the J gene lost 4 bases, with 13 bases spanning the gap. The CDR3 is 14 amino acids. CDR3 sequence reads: CASRGMTGYNEQFF. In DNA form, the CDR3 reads TGCGCCAGCAGGGGGATGACAGGTTACAATGAGCAGTTCTTC.

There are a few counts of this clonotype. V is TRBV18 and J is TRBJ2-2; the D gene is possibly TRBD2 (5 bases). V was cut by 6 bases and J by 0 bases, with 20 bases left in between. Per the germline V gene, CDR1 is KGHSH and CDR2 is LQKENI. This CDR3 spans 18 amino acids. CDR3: CASSPGLWRIANTGELFF. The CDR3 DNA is TGTGCCAGCTCCCCCGGGTTATGGAGGATCGCGAACACCGGGGAGCTGTTTTTT.

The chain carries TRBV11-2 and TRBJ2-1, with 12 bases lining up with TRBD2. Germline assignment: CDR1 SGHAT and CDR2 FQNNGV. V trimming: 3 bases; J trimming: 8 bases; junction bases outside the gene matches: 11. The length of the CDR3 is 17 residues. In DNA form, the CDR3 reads TGTGCCAGCAGCTTGTCAAATCTAGCGGGAGGGCCTTATGAGCAGTTCTTC. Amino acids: CASSLSNLAGGPYEQFF.

CDR3 loop: CATSDATSGNVEQYF. The CDR3 coding sequence is TGTGCCACCAGTGATGCAACTAGCGGGAATGTGGAGCAGTACTTC. The chain employs TRBV24-1 and TRBJ2-7, with 10 nucleotides matching TRBD2. Germline V gives CDR1 KGHDR, CDR2 SFDVKD. The J segment lost 7 bases and the V segment lost 3 bases, leaving 8 bases of the junction unmatched. The CDR3 sequence is 15 residues long.

The CDR3 spells CASSKQGQFKTYEQYF. The CDR3 bases are TGTGCCAGCAGTAAACAAGGACAGTTTAAAACCTACGAGCAGTACTTC. This chain connects TRBV25-1 to TRBJ2-7, with D perhaps matching TRBD1 (6 bases). The CDR3 totals 16 residues. Trimming removed 5 bases at V and 2 bases at J, with 19 bases between. Germline V lookup: CDR1 MGHDK, CDR2 SYGVNS.

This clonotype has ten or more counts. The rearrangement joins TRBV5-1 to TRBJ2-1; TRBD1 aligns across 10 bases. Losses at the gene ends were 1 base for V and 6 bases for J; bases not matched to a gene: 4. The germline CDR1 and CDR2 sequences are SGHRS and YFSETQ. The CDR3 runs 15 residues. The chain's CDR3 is CASSLRDRGRNEQFF. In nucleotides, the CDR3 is TGCGCCAGCAGCTTGAGAGACAGGGGGCGCAATGAGCAGTTCTTC. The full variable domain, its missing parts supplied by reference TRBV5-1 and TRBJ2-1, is KAGVTQTPRYLIKTRGQQVTLSCSPISGHRSVSWYQQTPGQGLQFLFEYFSETQRNKGNFPGRFSGRQFSNSRSEMNVSTLELGDSALYLCASSLRDRGRNEQFFGPGTRLTVL.

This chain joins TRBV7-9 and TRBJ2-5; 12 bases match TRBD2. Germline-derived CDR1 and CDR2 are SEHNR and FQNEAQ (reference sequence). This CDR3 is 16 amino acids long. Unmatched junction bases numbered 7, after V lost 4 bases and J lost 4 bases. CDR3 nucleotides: TGTGCCAGCAGCTCGAGACTAGCGGGAGTCGTAGAGACCCAGTACTTC. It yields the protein CASSSRLAGVVETQYF.

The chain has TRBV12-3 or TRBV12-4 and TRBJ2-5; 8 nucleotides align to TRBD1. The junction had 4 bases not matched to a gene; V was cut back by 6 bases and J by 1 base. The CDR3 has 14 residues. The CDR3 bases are TGTGCCAGCAGCCGGACAGGGTCCCAAGAGACCCAGTACTTC. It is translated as CASSRTGSQETQYF.

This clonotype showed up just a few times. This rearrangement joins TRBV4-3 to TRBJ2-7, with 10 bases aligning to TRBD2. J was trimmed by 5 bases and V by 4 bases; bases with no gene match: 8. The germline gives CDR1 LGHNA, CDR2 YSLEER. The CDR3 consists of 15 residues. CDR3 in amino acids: CASSRGLAANHEQYF. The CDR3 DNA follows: TGCGCCAGCAGCCGTGGACTAGCGGCCAACCACGAGCAGTACTTC.

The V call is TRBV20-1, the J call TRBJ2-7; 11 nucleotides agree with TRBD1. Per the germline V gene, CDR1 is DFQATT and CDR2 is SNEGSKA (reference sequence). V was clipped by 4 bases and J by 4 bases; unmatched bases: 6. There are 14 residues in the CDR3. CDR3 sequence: CSATSGTGGYEQYF. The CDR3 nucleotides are TGCAGTGCTACCTCCGGGACAGGGGGATACGAGCAGTACTTC.

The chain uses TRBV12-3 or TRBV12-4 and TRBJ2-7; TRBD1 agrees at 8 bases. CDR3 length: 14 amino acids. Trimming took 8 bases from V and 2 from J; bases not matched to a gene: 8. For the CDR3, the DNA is TGTGCCAGCTGCCGGGACAGGCCAACCTACGAGCAGTACTTC. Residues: CASCRDRPTYEQYF.